The subject of this entry is one T cell receptor beta chain. These data belong to a study of cytomegalovirus exposure and HLA in healthy donors. Turning to the study itself: HLA-typed donors were the source of around 85 million unique TCRs held in an early data release.

PCR involved 60 Vbeta and 13 Jbeta primers. TCRdb's table, derived via immunoSEQ multiplex PCR, lists solely in-frame clones and lacks some. This table has some 87,000 clones, over 70% appearing once. Germline V gives CDR1 MRHNA, CDR2 SNTAGT. V lost 0 bases, J lost 3 bases, and 15 bases lay in between. This CDR3 is built from 17 residues. This clonotype originated in a man aged 50 to 59 in good health and CMV-seropositive. Input material: PBMCs. This chain joins TRBV6-4 and TRBJ1-5; TRBD1 is a possible D gene (5 bases). The CDR3 loop is CASSDSTLQGLNQPQHF. In DNA, the CDR3 is TGTGCCAGCAGTGACTCGACTCTGCAGGGACTCAATCAGCCCCAGCATTTT.